At least ten counts were recorded for the clone carrying this T cell receptor (beta chain). The sample is drawn from a study of patients and donors after allogeneic stem cell transplantation. TCRdb processed the RT-PCR reads anew with MiXCR; each CDR3 protein has one entry. The repertoire holds around 17,000 distinct CDR3 sequences, with 27% as singletons. The receptor was isolated from a human donor who was either an allogeneic HSCT recipient or a stem cell or donor lymphocyte infusion donor (not recorded which). It is not recorded whose cells these are; they may come from a transplant donor. The material sequenced was blood, either unsorted or a sorted T cell fraction (not recorded which).

CDR3 DNA: TGCAGTGCTAGAGGGTGGGGAGCCGGAAACACCATATATTTT. It translates to CSARGWGAGNTIYF. V gene TRBV20-1 combines with J gene TRBJ1-3; no clear D gene. Germline V gives CDR1 DFQATT, CDR2 SNEGSKA (reference sequence). Trimming took off 1 base at V and 4 bases at J, with 11 bases between the two ends. The CDR3 length is 14 residues.